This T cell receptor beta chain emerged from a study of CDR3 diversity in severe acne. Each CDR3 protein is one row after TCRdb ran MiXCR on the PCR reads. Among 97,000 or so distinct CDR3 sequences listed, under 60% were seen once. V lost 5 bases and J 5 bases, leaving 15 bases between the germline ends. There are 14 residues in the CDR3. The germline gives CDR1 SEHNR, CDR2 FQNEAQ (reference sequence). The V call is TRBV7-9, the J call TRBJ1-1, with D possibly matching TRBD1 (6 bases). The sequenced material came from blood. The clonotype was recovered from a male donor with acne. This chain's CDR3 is CASSPGAGGTEAFF. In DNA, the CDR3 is TGTGCCAGCAGCCCGGGGGCCGGAGGAACTGAAGCTTTCTTT. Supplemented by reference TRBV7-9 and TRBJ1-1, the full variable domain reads DTGVSQNPRHKITKRGQNVTFRCDPISEHNRLYWYRQTLGQGPEFLTYFQNEAQLEKSRLLSDRFSAERPKGSFSTLEIQRTEQGDSAMYLCASSPGAGGTEAFFGQGTRLTVV.